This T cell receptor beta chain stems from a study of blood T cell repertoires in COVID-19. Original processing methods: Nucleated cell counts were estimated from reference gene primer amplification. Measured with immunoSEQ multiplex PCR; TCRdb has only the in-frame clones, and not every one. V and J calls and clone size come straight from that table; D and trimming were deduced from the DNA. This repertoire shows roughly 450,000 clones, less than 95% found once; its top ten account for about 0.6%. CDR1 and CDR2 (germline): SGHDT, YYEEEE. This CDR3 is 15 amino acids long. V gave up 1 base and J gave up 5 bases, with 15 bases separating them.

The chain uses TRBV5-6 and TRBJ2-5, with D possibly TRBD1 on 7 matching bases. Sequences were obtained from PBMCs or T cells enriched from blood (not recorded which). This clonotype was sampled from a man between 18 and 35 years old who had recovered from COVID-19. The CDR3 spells CASSLRQGGGETQYF. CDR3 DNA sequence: TGTGCCAGCAGCTTGAGACAGGGAGGCGGGGAGACCCAGTACTTC.